One sample yielded the 15 T cell receptor beta chains listed below, sequenced in a study of blood T cells in healthy people across ages. Alongside a J-beta primer mix, a sample-barcoded 5' primer served in a second PCR lasting roughly 6 to 11 cycles. TCRdb re-called the 5' RACE reads through MiXCR, storing one row per CDR3 protein. The sample has roughly 700,000 distinct CDR3 sequences; approximately 50% are singletons. Specimen: blood. The source of these receptors is a woman in her sixties in good health.

The rearrangement links TRBV28 to TRBJ1-6; the match to TRBD1 covers 9 bases. Trimming removed 5 bases from V and 8 bases from J; junction bases left unmatched: 7. Germline V gives CDR1 MDHEN, CDR2 SYDVKM. The CDR3 covers 15 residues. This chain's CDR3 is CASSTRTGDDSPLHF. DNA for the CDR3: TGTGCCAGCAGTACCAGGACAGGGGACGATTCACCCCTCCACTTT.

Of note for this clonotype: One end of the junction fails to match germline, which may point to a read error. J is TRBJ2-1 and V is TRBV6-6; 7 nucleotides line up with TRBD2. The CDR3 consists of 15 residues. CDR1 and CDR2 (germline): MNHNY, SVGAGI (reference sequence). The CDR3 region is CASSRRGAGDHEQFF. The CDR3 DNA follows: TGTGCCAGCAGCCGTCGTGGGGCGGGAGACCATGAACAGTTCTTC.

The rearrangement joins TRBV5-5 to TRBJ2-7, with D hard to call. The CDR3 length is 15 residues. Trimming left V 4 bases short and J 2 bases short, with 16 bases between. The germline V gene has CDR1 SGHKS and CDR2 YYEKEE (reference sequence). CDR3 in DNA: TGTGCCAGCAGCGCGACGTGGACCCCAACCTACGAGCAGTACTTC. Protein sequence: CASSATWTPTYEQYF.

A note on this clonotype: A junction boundary mismatches the germline segment, possibly from a read error. The chain joins TRBV12-3 or TRBV12-4 to TRBJ2-1, with D unresolved. CDR3 size: 11 residues. In DNA, the CDR3 is TGTACCAGCAGTTTAGGAAACGAGCAGTTCTTC. This codes for CTSSLGNEQFF.

This clonotype was counted between two and nine times. The chain couples TRBV11-2 to TRBJ2-4; possible D gene TRBD1, 5 bases. The CDR3 covers 16 residues. Germline CDR1 reads SGHAT; CDR2 reads FQNNGV. V was pared by 2 bases and J by 2 bases, with 13 bases between. The CDR3 DNA sequence: TGTGCCAGCAGCTTAACTTCAGGGTCATCCAAAAACATTCAGTACTTC. Its translation is CASSLTSGSSKNIQYF.

J is TRBJ1-2 and V is TRBV20-1; TRBD1 aligns across 7 bases. Germline CDR1 and CDR2: DFQATT and SNEGSKA (reference sequence). J gave up 7 bases and V 5 bases, and 13 bases lay outside the gene matches. CDR3 length: 14 residues. For the CDR3, the DNA is TGCAGTGCTCCCGGCGCAGGGGGTGTGGGTGGCTACACCTTC. Protein sequence: CSAPGAGGVGGYTF.

This clonotype has just a few counts. The chain couples TRBV7-2 to TRBJ2-7; 12 bases fit TRBD2. V gave up 4 bases and J gave up 2 bases; unmatched junction bases: 3. The CDR3 extends over 15 amino acids. Germline loops: CDR1 SGHTA, CDR2 FQGNSA. The CDR3 nucleotides are TGTGCCAGCAGCTCAGGACTAGCGGGAACCTACGAGCAGTACTTC. Encoded protein: CASSSGLAGTYEQYF.

The chain is built from TRBV20-1 and TRBJ2-6; D call uncertain. The V gene lost 2 bases and the J gene lost 2 bases, with 7 bases spanning the gap. The CDR3 runs 14 residues. The germline CDR1 and CDR2 sequences are DFQATT and SNEGSKA (reference sequence). In nucleotides, the CDR3 is TGCAGTGCTAGACTCACAACTGGGGCCAACGTCCTGACTTTC. It is translated as CSARLTTGANVLTF.

There are a few counts of this clonotype. This sequence joins TRBV30 and TRBJ2-6; tentative D call: TRBD2 (6 bases). V shed 8 bases and J shed 4 bases, with 18 bases lying between them. CDR1 is GTSNPN and CDR2 is SVGIG in the germline V gene (reference sequence). CDR3 length: 15 residues. Here the CDR3 reads CARWDGDLGANVLTF. CDR3 sequence (DNA): TGTGCCCGTTGGGACGGGGACTTAGGGGCCAACGTCCTGACTTTC.

This clonotype came up a few times. The chain links TRBV6-2 or TRBV6-3 to TRBJ2-1; a possible D gene is TRBD2 (5 bases). The CDR3 contains 13 residues. Germline lookup yields CDR1 MNHEY and CDR2 SVGEGT. Trimming pared 9 bases from V and 4 bases from J, leaving 13 bases between. CDR3 protein: CARLARDYNEQFF. In DNA form, the CDR3 reads TGTGCCAGGCTAGCTCGGGATTACAATGAGCAGTTCTTC.

The gene calls are TRBV20-1 and TRBJ2-7, with 8 bases identical to TRBD2. The last part of the DNA fits TRBJ2-1 better; the J call may be wrong. Germline CDR1 reads DFQATT; CDR2 reads SNEGSKA (reference sequence). This CDR3 comprises 14 residues. The CDR3 DNA follows: TGCAGTGCTAGAGACAGCGGGAGAGCGGGTGAGCAGTTCTTC. Protein: CSARDSGRAGEQFF.

This clonotype was detected a few times. The chain uses TRBV7-2 and TRBJ2-7, with 7 bases lining up with TRBD2. The J call may be in error: the DNA end matches TRBJ2-4 better. The CDR3 covers 16 residues. Per germline, CDR1 SGHTA and CDR2 FQGNSA. The DNA for the CDR3 is TGTGCCAGCAGTGGCGCGAGGGGCGGGGGCAAAAACATTCAGTACTTC. As protein: CASSGARGGGKNIQYF.

The chain uses TRBV4-3 and TRBJ1-3; D remains unclear. Between the trimmed V and J ends, which lost 0 bases and 0 bases, there was a span of 9 bases. CDR1 and CDR2 (germline): LGHNA, YSLEER. The CDR3 totals 16 residues. The CDR3 is CASSQDLDLSGNTIYF. CDR3 bases: TGCGCCAGCAGCCAAGATTTGGATCTCTCTGGAAACACCATATATTTT.

The chain couples TRBV28 to TRBJ2-5, with D hard to call. In germline, CDR1 is MDHEN, CDR2 SYDVKM. The CDR3 spans 15 residues. Trimming pared 6 bases from V and 5 bases from J, leaving 19 bases between. As DNA, the CDR3 is TGTGCCAGCAGCCTAGGGAAGGCCAACCGGGAGACCCAGTACTTC. Translated, it gives CASSLGKANRETQYF.

This clonotype was observed many times. The rearrangement joins TRBV20-1 to TRBJ2-7; 12 nucleotides line up with TRBD2. CDR1 is DFQATT, CDR2 SNEGSKA, per germline (reference sequence). The CDR3 length is 15 residues. V shed 7 bases and J 5 bases; nucleotides not matched to a gene: 12. CDR3 loop: CSGLRSSGRAHEQYF. CDR3 sequence (DNA): TGCAGTGGCCTACGATCTAGCGGGAGGGCCCACGAGCAGTACTTC.